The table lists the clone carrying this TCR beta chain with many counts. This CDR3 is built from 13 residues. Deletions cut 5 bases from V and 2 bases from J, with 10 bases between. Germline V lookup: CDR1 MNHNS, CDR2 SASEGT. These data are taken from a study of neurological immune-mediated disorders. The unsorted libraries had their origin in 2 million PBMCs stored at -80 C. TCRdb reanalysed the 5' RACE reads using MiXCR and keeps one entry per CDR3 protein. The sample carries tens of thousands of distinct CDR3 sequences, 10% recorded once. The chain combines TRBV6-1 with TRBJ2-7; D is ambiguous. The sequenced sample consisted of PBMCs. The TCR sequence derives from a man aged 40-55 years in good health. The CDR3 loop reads CASSLQSTYEQYF. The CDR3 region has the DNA TGTGCCAGCAGTCTTCAATCGACCTACGAGCAGTACTTC.